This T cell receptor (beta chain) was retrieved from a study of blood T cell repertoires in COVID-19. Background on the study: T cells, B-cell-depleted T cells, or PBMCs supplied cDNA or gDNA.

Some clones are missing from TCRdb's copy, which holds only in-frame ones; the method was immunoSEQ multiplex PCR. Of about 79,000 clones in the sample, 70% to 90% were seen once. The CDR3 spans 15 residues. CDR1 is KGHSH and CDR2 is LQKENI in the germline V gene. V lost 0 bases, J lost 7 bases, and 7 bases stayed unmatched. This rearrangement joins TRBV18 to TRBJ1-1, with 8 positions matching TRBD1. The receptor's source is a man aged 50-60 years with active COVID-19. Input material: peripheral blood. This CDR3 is CASSPPSRGHVEAFF. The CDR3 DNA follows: TGTGCCAGCTCACCACCCAGCAGGGGGCATGTTGAAGCTTTCTTT.